This T cell receptor beta chain was sequenced in a study of T-cell reconstitution after alpha-beta-depleted transplantation in children. Broader study findings: Reportedly, alpha-beta T cells present about two months post-transplant originated from several hundred expanded clones of graft origin.

The TCRbeta library incorporated unique molecular identifiers. A single record per CDR3 protein comes from TCRdb applying MiXCR to the PCR reads. The sample gives about 580,000 distinct CDR3 sequences, under 25% of which show up once; roughly 15% is in the top ten. This clonotype was observed at least ten times. What it binds is unknown. V lost 4 bases and J lost 3; bases outside the gene matches: 0. Germline V gene lookup returns CDR1 DFQATT and CDR2 SNEGSKA (reference sequence). The CDR3 runs to 11 residues. The receptor's source is a boy under two years old who had a stem cell transplant for acute myeloid leukemia, so the T cells may come from the graft donor. The starting material was PBMCs, mostly from graft donor cells, obtained 360 days after TCRalphabeta/CD19-depleted stem cell transplant. The chain couples TRBV20-1 to TRBJ2-7, with 7 positions matching TRBD1. Written as DNA, the CDR3 is TGCAGTGCTACAGGGGGCTACGAGCAGTACTTC. Translated: CSATGGYEQYF.